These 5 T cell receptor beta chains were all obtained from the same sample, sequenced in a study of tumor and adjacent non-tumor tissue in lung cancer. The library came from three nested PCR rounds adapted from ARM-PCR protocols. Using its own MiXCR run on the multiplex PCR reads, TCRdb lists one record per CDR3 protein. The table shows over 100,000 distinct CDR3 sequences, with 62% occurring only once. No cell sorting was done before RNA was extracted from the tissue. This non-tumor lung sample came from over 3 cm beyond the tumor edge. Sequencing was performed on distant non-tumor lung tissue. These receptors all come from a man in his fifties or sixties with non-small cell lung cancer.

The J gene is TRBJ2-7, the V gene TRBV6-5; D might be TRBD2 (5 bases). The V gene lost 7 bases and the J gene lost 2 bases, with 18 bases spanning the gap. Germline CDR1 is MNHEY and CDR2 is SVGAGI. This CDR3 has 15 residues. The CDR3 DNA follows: TGTGCCAGCACTCCCCGCATAGCGAGACCCTACGAGCAGTACTTC. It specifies CASTPRIARPYEQYF.

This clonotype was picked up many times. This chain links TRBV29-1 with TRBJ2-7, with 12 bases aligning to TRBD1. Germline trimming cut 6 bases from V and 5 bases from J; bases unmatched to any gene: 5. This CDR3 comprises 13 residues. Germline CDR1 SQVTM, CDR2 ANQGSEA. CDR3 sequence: CSVQGTGGHEQYF. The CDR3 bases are TGCAGCGTCCAGGGGACAGGGGGCCACGAGCAGTACTTC.

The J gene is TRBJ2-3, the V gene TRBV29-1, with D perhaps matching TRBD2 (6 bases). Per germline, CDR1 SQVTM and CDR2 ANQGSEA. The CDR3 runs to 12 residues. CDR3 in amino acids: CIGGIGADTQYF. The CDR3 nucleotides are TGCATTGGCGGGATCGGAGCAGATACGCAGTATTTT.

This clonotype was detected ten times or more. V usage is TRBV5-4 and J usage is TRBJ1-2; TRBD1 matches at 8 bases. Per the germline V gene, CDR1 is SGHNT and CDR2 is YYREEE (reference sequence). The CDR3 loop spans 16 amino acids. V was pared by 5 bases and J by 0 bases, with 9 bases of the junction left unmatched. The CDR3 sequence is CASRSTGAGANYGYTF. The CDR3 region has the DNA TGTGCCAGCAGGTCGACAGGGGCGGGGGCTAACTATGGCTACACCTTC.

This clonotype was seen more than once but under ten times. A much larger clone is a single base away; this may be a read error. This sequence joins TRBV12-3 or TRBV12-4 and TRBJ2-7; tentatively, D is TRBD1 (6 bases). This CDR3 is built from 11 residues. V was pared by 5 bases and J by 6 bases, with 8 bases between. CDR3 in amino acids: CASSIGGEQYF. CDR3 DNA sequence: TGTGCCAGCAGTATAGGGGGCGAGCAGTACTTC.